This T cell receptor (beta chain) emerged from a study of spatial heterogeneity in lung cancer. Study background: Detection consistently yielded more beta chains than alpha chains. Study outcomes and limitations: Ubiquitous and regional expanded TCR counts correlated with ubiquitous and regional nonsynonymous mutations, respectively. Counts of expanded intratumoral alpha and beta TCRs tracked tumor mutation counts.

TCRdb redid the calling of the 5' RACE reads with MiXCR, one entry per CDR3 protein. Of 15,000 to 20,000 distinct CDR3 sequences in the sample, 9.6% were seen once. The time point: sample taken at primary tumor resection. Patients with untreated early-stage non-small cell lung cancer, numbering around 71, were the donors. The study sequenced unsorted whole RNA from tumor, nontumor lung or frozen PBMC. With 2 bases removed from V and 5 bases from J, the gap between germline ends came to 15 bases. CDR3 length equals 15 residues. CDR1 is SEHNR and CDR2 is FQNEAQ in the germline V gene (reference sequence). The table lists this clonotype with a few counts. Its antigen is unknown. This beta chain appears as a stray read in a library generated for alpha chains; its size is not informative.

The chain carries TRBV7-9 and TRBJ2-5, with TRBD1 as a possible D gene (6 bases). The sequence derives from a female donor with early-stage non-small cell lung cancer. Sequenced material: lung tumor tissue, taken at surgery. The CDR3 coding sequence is TGTGCCAGCAGCTTATCTTCTTCGCAGGGGGAGACCCAGTACTTC. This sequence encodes CASSLSSSQGETQYF.